Shown below are 26 T cell receptor beta chains from a single sample sequenced in a study of neurological immune-mediated disorders. TCRdb reanalysed the 5' RACE reads using MiXCR and keeps one entry per CDR3 protein. The repertoire holds about 44,000 distinct CDR3 sequences, about 6% seen once, with 0.57% in the top ten. The sequencing input was CD4+ T cells from blood. The receptors stem from a woman in her thirties or forties in good health.

This clonotype was seen ten or more times. The CDR3 DNA follows: TGCGCCAGCAGCTTCGGCGGGAGTCCCGGGGAGCTGTTTTTT. Amino acid sequence: CASSFGGSPGELFF. The chain has TRBV5-1 and TRBJ2-2; 7 bases agree with TRBD2. The CDR3 extends over 14 amino acids. Per germline, CDR1 SGHRS and CDR2 YFSETQ. J was trimmed by 6 bases and V by 2 bases; bases with no gene match: 4.

This clonotype appeared many times. The chain has TRBV20-1 and TRBJ2-4, with 7 bases matching TRBD2. There are 15 residues in the CDR3. J was trimmed by 1 base and V by 0 bases; bases with no gene match: 3. The germline V gene has CDR1 DFQATT and CDR2 SNEGSKA (reference sequence). The chain's CDR3 is CSAREARGAKNIQYF. The CDR3 bases are TGCAGTGCTAGAGAGGCGCGGGGGGCCAAAAACATTCAGTACTTC.

The table lists this clonotype with many counts. The chain couples TRBV10-2 to TRBJ2-5; the D gene is possibly TRBD2 (6 bases). In germline, CDR1 is WSHSY, CDR2 SAAADI. The length of the CDR3 is 14 residues. V was cut by 4 bases and J by 4 bases, with 13 bases left in between. CDR3 sequence: CASSGGLPLETQYF. CDR3 in DNA: TGCGCCAGCAGTGGGGGACTCCCATTAGAGACCCAGTACTTC.

This clonotype was seen many times. An end of the junction does not agree with germline; a read error may underlie this. V and J are TRBV14 and TRBJ2-2; D might be TRBD1 (6 bases). The CDR3 is made up of 13 amino acids. From germline, CDR1 is SGHDN and CDR2 FVKESK. CDR3 in amino acids: CASNQQGTGELFF. The DNA of the CDR3 is TGTGCCAGCAACCAACAGGGAACCGGGGAGCTGTTTTTT.

This clonotype was picked up many times. V and J are TRBV3-1 and TRBJ2-7; no reliable D call. The CDR3 runs to 14 residues. CDR1 and CDR2 (germline): LGHDT, YNNKEL (reference sequence). V gave up 2 bases and J gave up 6 bases, with 14 bases separating them. The DNA for the CDR3 is TGTGCCAGCAGCCAAAGGTCCTCTCGGACCGAGCAGTACTTC. Amino acid sequence: CASSQRSSRTEQYF.

This clonotype was seen at least ten times. This chain uses TRBV5-5 with TRBJ2-1, with 15 bases that match TRBD2. The CDR3 is made up of 19 amino acids. The junction had 17 bases not matched to a gene; V was cut back by 4 bases and J by 9 bases. Germline CDR1 is SGHKS and CDR2 is YYEKEE (reference sequence). CDR3 protein: CASSDGLAGGPGVYGEQFF. The CDR3 bases are TGTGCCAGCAGCGACGGACTAGCGGGAGGGCCTGGGGTCTACGGTGAGCAGTTCTTC.

As for this clonotype: Given a much more abundant clone one base away, this may be a read error. This chain connects TRBV7-9 to TRBJ1-1; no clear D. Germline V gives CDR1 SEHNR, CDR2 FQNEAQ (reference sequence). CDR3 length equals 13 residues. The CDR3 spells CSSSLTDGAEAFF. The CDR3 DNA reads TGTTCCAGCAGCTTAACGGACGGGGCTGAAGCTTTCTTT.

In its sample, this clonotype was seen many times. The V gene is TRBV6-6, the J gene TRBJ2-7; D is possibly TRBD1 (6 bases). The CDR3 consists of 11 residues. Between the trimmed V and J ends, which lost 8 bases and 5 bases, there was a span of 10 bases. The germline gives CDR1 MNHNY, CDR2 SVGAGI (reference sequence). The CDR3 region is CASVKGDEQYF. The CDR3 DNA follows: TGTGCCAGCGTTAAGGGGGACGAGCAGTACTTC.

The sample holds many counts of this clonotype. J is TRBJ2-1 and V is TRBV5-1; weak D call: TRBD2 (5 bases). The length of the CDR3 is 12 residues. V lost 0 bases, J lost 10 bases, and 8 bases lay in between. Germline V lookup: CDR1 SGHRS, CDR2 YFSETQ. Here the CDR3 reads CASSLEGGEQFF. The CDR3 nucleotides are TGCGCCAGCAGCTTGGAAGGCGGGGAGCAGTTCTTC.

In this sample, this clonotype turned up many times. The V call is TRBV7-2, the J call TRBJ2-1; tentative D call: TRBD1 (5 bases). CDR1 SGHTA and CDR2 FQGNSA come from the germline V gene. The CDR3 spans 15 residues. The V gene lost 2 bases and the J gene lost 6 bases, with 14 bases spanning the gap. CDR3 DNA sequence: TGTGCCAGCAGCTTACGTCAGGGAATCGGCAATGAGCAGTTCTTC. Its protein product is CASSLRQGIGNEQFF.

This clonotype showed up many times. The chain has TRBV28 and TRBJ1-1; 9 bases map to TRBD1. Looked up from germline, CDR1 is MDHEN and CDR2 is SYDVKM. The CDR3 is made up of 14 amino acids. Losses at the gene ends were 5 bases for V and 0 bases for J; bases not matched to a gene: 1. CDR3 loop: CASSRDRVNTEAFF. The CDR3 DNA is TGTGCCAGCAGTCGGGACAGGGTGAACACTGAAGCTTTCTTT.

This clonotype was counted at least ten times. The V and J genes are TRBV5-1 and TRBJ2-7; D unresolved. V lost 0 bases to trimming and J lost 3 bases, with 10 bases between them. The V gene's germline CDR1 is SGHRS and CDR2 YFSETQ. The CDR3 contains 14 residues. For the CDR3, the DNA is TGCGCCAGCAGCTTGGGACAACAATTCTACGAGCAGTACTTC. It translates to CASSLGQQFYEQYF.

This clonotype was observed many times. This chain joins TRBV15 and TRBJ2-3; 14 bases are a match to TRBD2. Germline CDR1 LNHNV, CDR2 YYDKDF (reference sequence). After removal of 4 bases from V and 2 bases from J, the junction contained 8 bases not matched to a gene. This CDR3 contains 18 residues. CDR3 sequence: CATSIPGLAGENTDTQYF. The DNA for the CDR3 is TGTGCCACCAGCATACCGGGACTAGCGGGAGAGAACACAGATACGCAGTATTTT. Looking up the rest from reference TRBV15 and TRBJ2-3 gives the full variable domain: DAMVIQNPRYQVTQFGKPVTLSCSQTLNHNVMYWYQQKSSQAPKLLFHYYDKDFNNEADTPDNFQSRRPNTSFCFLDIRSPGLGDTAMYLCATSIPGLAGENTDTQYFGPGTRLTVL.

This clonotype was detected ten times or more. The rearrangement uses TRBV14 and TRBJ2-7; 7 bases agree with TRBD2. Germline CDR1 SGHDN, CDR2 FVKESK. The CDR3 is made up of 15 amino acids. V shed 4 bases, J shed 2 bases, and the junction held 8 bases outside the gene matches. The DNA for the CDR3 is TGTGCCAGCAGCCCCGGACTAGTCGGGGCCTACGAGCAGTACTTC. As protein: CASSPGLVGAYEQYF.

This clonotype was seen at least ten times. This sequence joins TRBV27 and TRBJ2-5, with 7 bases lining up with TRBD1. The CDR3 has 13 residues. Trimming cost V 4 bases and J 2 bases; bases outside gene matches: 1. The germline V gene has CDR1 MNHEY and CDR2 SMNVEV (reference sequence). The CDR3 sequence is CASSWDRQETQYF. The CDR3 nucleotides read TGTGCCAGCAGTTGGGACAGACAAGAGACCCAGTACTTC.

This clonotype has at least ten counts. This sequence joins TRBV4-2 and TRBJ1-1, with D possibly being TRBD1 (5 bases). V lost 4 bases, J lost 11 bases, and 14 bases lay in between. CDR1 and CDR2 (germline): LGHNA, YNFKEQ. This CDR3 is 12 amino acids long. CDR3 protein: CASSPTGDVAFF. In DNA, the CDR3 is TGTGCCAGCAGCCCCACCGGGGACGTGGCTTTCTTT.

In its sample, this clonotype was seen many times. The CDR3 DNA sequence: TGTGCCAGCACCAAAGACAGGGGGCTGTACGAGCAGTACTTC. This sequence encodes CASTKDRGLYEQYF. The gene calls are TRBV7-9 and TRBJ2-7; TRBD1 agrees at 10 bases. Germline V gives CDR1 SEHNR, CDR2 FQNEAQ (reference sequence). Trimming cost V 7 bases and J 4 bases; bases outside gene matches: 7. The CDR3 consists of 14 residues.

This clonotype was recorded at least ten times. The CDR3 is CASSTETGGETEAFF. The CDR3 DNA sequence: TGTGCCAGCAGCACAGAGACAGGGGGCGAAACTGAAGCTTTCTTT. This chain links TRBV7-9 with TRBJ1-1; 10 positions agree with TRBD1. Losses at the gene ends were 5 bases for V and 5 bases for J; bases not matched to a gene: 8. The CDR3 totals 15 residues. Germline V gene lookup returns CDR1 SEHNR and CDR2 FQNEAQ (reference sequence).

Ten or more counts support this clonotype. The chain uses TRBV28 and TRBJ2-1; no firm D call. From germline, CDR1 is MDHEN and CDR2 SYDVKM. Trimming took 4 bases from V and 0 from J, leaving 16 bases between them. The CDR3 totals 17 residues. The CDR3 sequence: CASSWLMDPSSYNEQFF. The DNA for the CDR3 is TGTGCCAGCAGTTGGTTGATGGATCCCAGCTCCTACAATGAGCAGTTCTTC.

Worth noting for this clonotype: This may stem from a read error, because a much larger clone lies one nucleotide away. V gene TRBV6-6 combines with J gene TRBJ2-7, with D possibly matching TRBD1 (5 bases). The germline V gene encodes CDR1 MNHNY and CDR2 SVGAGI (reference sequence). This CDR3 region has 12 residues. Trimming stripped 6 bases from V and 6 bases from J, with 12 bases between. CDR3 loop: CASRHGAGEQYF. The CDR3 DNA follows: TGTGCCAGCAGACATGGGGCCGGCGAGCAGTACTTC.

At least ten counts were recorded for this clonotype. The CDR3 DNA reads TGTGCCAGCAGCAGCGACAGAGCCTCCTACAATGAGCAGTTCTTC. Its translation: CASSSDRASYNEQFF. The chain employs TRBV6-5 and TRBJ2-1, with D tentatively TRBD1 (5 bases). The CDR3 consists of 15 residues. The germline V and J ends were trimmed by 6 bases and 0 bases, with 12 bases remaining between them. Germline V gene sequence: CDR1 MNHEY, CDR2 SVGAGI.

There are many counts of this clonotype. This chain links TRBV15 with TRBJ1-4; 7 nucleotides match TRBD1. This CDR3 region has 18 residues. V was clipped by 2 bases and J by 1 base; unmatched bases: 10. From germline, CDR1 is LNHNV and CDR2 YYDKDF (reference sequence). The CDR3: CATSRRFGRGRTNEKLFF. DNA for the CDR3: TGTGCCACCAGCAGAAGATTCGGGAGGGGGCGAACTAATGAAAAACTGTTTTTT.

This clonotype has ten or more counts. This CDR3 reads CASSLSGGVGETQYF. Here the CDR3 DNA reads TGTGCCAGCAGCCTCTCAGGGGGCGTCGGGGAGACCCAGTACTTC. This sequence joins TRBV5-4 and TRBJ2-5; the match to TRBD1 covers 8 bases. The CDR3 loop spans 15 amino acids. V lost 4 bases and J lost 5; bases outside the gene matches: 10. Germline CDR1 is SGHNT and CDR2 is YYREEE (reference sequence).

This clonotype was seen ten or more times. The genes are TRBV5-5 and TRBJ1-2; perhaps TRBD1 as D (5 bases). The V gene lost 2 bases and the J gene lost 0 bases, with 14 bases spanning the gap. From germline, CDR1 is SGHKS and CDR2 YYEKEE (reference sequence). The CDR3 extends over 16 amino acids. The CDR3 reads CASSFVTVASNYGYTF. DNA for the CDR3: TGTGCCAGCAGCTTCGTGACAGTTGCTTCTAACTATGGCTACACCTTC.

This clonotype was seen many times. The chain recombines TRBV7-9 with TRBJ2-1; D may be TRBD2 (7 bases). V lost 1 base and J lost 4, with 17 bases in between. CDR1 and CDR2 from the germline V gene are SEHNR and FQNEAQ (reference sequence). This CDR3 comprises 17 residues. The CDR3 bases are TGTGCCAGCAGCTTAGGGGGGCTAGCGGACGAATACAATGAGCAGTTCTTC. The encoded protein is CASSLGGLADEYNEQFF.

This clonotype was recorded many times. V and J are TRBV12-3 or TRBV12-4 and TRBJ1-1; TRBD1 might be the D (6 bases). This CDR3 has 16 amino acids. The V gene lost 6 bases and the J gene lost 4 bases, with 21 bases spanning the gap. CDR3 DNA sequence: TGTGCCAGCAGGAAAGCCGTAGCCAGGGGAGGCACTGAAGCTTTCTTT. It yields the protein CASRKAVARGGTEAFF.